This T cell receptor (beta chain) was recorded in a study of T cell repertoires in cytomegalovirus infection (dated 2019 in TCRdb). For the wider study: Because public TCR beta signatures pointed to carriage of CMV infection together with the matching HLA type, the HLA type of each donor mattered for the analysis.

This clonotype came up many times. What this receptor recognizes is not known. Nothing much larger sits one base from this clone, and base qualities are not available. Including the terminal cysteine and phenylalanine, the CDR3 comprises 13 residues. Only the CDR3 region is kept as DNA, spanning 39 bases read in frame from base 1. V is clipped by 6 bases and J by 4 bases, and the sequence between their germline boundaries is 13 bases long. The germline V gene provides CDR1 MDHEN and CDR2 SYDVKM. Beyond this particular receptor, the publication reports: Carriers of CMV infection plus the relevant HLA type were discriminated by the cumulative frequency of public TCR beta family members in the study cohort and in an independent roughly 380-donor cohort. The ex vivo response was dominated by HLA-C-restricted CMV-specific TCR beta clonotypes, which also provided the single most frequent clonotype in two of eight donors.

The listed sequencing device is Illumina HiSeq 1500. TCRdb cleaned the public reads at Q25 with fastp, built clones with MiXCR and kept in-frame beta chains. Identical CDR3 protein sequences are pooled into one entry, listed with their most common genes and DNA. For this sample the table gives under 800,000 distinct CDR3 sequences, of which 24% were detected only once. 8% of the sample comes from the top ten. The V and J genes are TRBV28 and TRBJ2-7; the D segment is perhaps TRBD1 or TRBD2, each sharing 5 matched bases. The sample was CD8+ T cells from PBMCs. This receptor was obtained from a human donor in good health (CMV status not recorded). Some clones in this sample may be carry-over from other donors' samples. The DNA reads TGTGCCAGCAGCACGAGGGGTCTTTACGAGCAGTACTTC. The translation is CASSTRGLYEQYF. Extended through the reference TRBV28 and TRBJ2-7 proteins, this CDR3 yields the full variable domain: DVKVTQSSRYLVKRTGEKVFLECVQDMDHENMFWYRQDPGLGLRLIYFSYDVKMKEKGDIPEGYSVSREKKERFSLILESASTNQTSMYLCASSTRGLYEQYFGPGTRLTVT.